This TCR beta chain was recovered during a study of blood T cell repertoires in COVID-19. Seattle enrolled patients during active infection and tracked them longitudinally. There are 15 residues in the CDR3. The V and J ends lost 0 bases and 11 bases, in that order; junction bases with no gene match: 6. Generated by immunoSEQ multiplex PCR, the TCRdb table keeps only in-frame clones and is missing some. This sample has about 160,000 clones, with 79% found just once. Specimen: peripheral blood. The TCR sequence derives from a woman aged 60-75 years with COVID-19, enrolled during active disease. The chain has TRBV23-1 and TRBJ1-4; 10 bases agree with TRBD1. TRBV23-1 qualifies as an ORF whose function is uncertain. The CDR3: CASSQSDRGVEKLFF. For the CDR3, the DNA is TGCGCCAGCAGTCAATCGGACAGGGGGGTTGAGAAACTGTTTTTT.